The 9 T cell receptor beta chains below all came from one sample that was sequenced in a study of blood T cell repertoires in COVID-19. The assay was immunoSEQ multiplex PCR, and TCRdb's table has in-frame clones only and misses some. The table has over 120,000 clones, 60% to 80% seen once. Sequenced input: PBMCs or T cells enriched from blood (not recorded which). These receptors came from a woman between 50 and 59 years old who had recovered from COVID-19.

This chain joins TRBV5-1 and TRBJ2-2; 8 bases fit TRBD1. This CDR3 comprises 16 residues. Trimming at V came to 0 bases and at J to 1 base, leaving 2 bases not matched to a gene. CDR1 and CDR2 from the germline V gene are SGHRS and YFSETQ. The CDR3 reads CASSLGQGKNTGELFF. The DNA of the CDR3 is TGCGCCAGCAGCTTGGGACAGGGGAAGAACACCGGGGAGCTGTTTTTT.

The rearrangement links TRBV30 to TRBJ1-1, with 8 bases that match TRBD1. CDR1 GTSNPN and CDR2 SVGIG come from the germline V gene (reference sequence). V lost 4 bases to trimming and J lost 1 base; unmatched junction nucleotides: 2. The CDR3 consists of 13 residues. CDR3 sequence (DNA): TGTGCCTGGATGGGACAGGCGAACACTGAAGCTTTCTTT. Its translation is CAWMGQANTEAFF.

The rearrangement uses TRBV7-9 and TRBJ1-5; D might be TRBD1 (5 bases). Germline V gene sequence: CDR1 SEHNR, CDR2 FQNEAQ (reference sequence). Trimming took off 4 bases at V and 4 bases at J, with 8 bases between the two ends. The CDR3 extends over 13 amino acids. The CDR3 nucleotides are TGTGCCAGCAGCTCAGGGTCTAATCAGCCCCAGCATTTT. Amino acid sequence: CASSSGSNQPQHF.

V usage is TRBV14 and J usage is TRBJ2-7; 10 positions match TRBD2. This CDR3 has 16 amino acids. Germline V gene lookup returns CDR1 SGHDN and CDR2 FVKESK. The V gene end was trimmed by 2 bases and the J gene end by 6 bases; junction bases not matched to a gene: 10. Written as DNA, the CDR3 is TGTGCCAGCAGCCAATTTGGGCTAGCGGGAGAGTTCGAGCAGTACTTC. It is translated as CASSQFGLAGEFEQYF.

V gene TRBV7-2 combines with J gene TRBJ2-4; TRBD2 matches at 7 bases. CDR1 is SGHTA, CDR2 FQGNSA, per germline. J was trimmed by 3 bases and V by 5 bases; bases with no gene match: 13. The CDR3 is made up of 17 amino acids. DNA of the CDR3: TGTGCCAGCAGCCTTAGCCGTACTAGCGCTATCAAAAACATTCAGTACTTC. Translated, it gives CASSLSRTSAIKNIQYF.

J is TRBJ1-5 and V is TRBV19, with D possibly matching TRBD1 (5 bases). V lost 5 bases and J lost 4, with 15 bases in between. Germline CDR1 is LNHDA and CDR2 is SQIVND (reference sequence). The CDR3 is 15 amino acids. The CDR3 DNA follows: TGTGCCAGTAGTGTCGGACGGGGGAGGAATCAGCCCCAGCATTTT. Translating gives CASSVGRGRNQPQHF. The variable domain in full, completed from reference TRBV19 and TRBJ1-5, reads DGGITQSPKYLFRKEGQNVTLSCEQNLNHDAMYWYRQDPGQGLRLIYYSQIVNDFQKGDIAEGYSVSREKKESFPLTVTSAQKNPTAFYLCASSVGRGRNQPQHFGDGTRLSIL.

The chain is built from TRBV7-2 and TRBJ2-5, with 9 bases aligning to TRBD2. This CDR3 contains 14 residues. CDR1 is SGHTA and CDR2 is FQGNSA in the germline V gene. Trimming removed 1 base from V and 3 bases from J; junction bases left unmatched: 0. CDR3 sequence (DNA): TGTGCCAGCAGCTTAGGACTAGCGGAAGAGACCCAGTACTTC. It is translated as CASSLGLAEETQYF.

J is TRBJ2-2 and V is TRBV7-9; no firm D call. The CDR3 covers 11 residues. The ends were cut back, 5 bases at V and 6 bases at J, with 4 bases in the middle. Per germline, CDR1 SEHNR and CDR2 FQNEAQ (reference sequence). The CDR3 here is CASSLSGELFF. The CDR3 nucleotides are TGTGCCAGCAGCCTCTCCGGGGAGCTGTTTTTT.

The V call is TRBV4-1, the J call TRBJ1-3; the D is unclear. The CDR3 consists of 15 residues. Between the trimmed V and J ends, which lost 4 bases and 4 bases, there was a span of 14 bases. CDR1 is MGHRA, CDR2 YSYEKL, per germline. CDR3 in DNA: TGCGCCAGCAGCCCAAGCATAAGCCCGGGAAACACCATATATTTT. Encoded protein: CASSPSISPGNTIYF.